This T cell receptor (beta chain) was recovered during a study of response to subunit inactivated influenza vaccine. Findings and limits, study-wide: Few additional T cells are recruited per seasonal influenza vaccination, authors suggested.

One entry per CDR3 protein, called by TCRdb with MiXCR from the RT-PCR reads. This table holds hundreds of thousands of distinct CDR3 sequences, about 15% found once. This clonotype has a handful of counts. Its antigen is currently unknown. The CDR3 extends over 15 amino acids. V was clipped by 3 bases and J by 0 bases, with 9 bases between them. Germline-derived CDR1 and CDR2 are SNHLY and FYNNEI. The receptor was isolated from a man aged 50-59 years who received an inactivated influenza vaccine. Source: PBMCs from blood, taken 14 days before vaccination. The gene calls are TRBV2 and TRBJ1-5; possible D gene TRBD1, 5 bases. CDR3 nucleotides: TGTGCCAGCAGTGAGGGGGGAAATAGCAATCAGCCCCAGCATTTT. Amino acid sequence: CASSEGGNSNQPQHF.